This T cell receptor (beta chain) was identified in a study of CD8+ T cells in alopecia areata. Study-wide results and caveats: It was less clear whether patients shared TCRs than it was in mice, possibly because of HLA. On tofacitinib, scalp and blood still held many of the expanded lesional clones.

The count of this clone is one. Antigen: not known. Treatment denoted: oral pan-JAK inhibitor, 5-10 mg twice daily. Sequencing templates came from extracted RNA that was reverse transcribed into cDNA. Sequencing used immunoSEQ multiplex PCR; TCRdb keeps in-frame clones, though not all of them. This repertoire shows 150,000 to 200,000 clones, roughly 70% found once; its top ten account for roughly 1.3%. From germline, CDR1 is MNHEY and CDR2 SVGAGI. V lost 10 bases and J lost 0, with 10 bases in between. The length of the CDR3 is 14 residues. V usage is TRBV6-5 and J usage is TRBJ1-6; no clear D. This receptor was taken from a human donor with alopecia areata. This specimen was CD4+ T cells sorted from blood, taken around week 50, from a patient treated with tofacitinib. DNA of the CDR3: TGTGCCACATGTCTTAACTCCTATAATTCACCCCTCCACTTT. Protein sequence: CATCLNSYNSPLHF.